A selection of T cell receptor beta chains follows, all from one sample in a study of molecular identifiers for immune sequencing clone quantification. TCRdb re-derived calls from the PCR reads in MiXCR, one entry per CDR3 protein. The table lists about 320,000 distinct CDR3 sequences, roughly a fifth of them singletons. The sample consisted of naive CD8+ T cells from blood, with Jurkat cell RNA spiked in. These receptors were taken from a human donor in good health. Some libraries in this study had Jurkat cell RNA spiked in. CDR3s include the opening cysteine and the closing phenylalanine or tryptophan.

j_call: TRBJ1-5; v_call: TRBV28; cdr3_aa: CAGSHEVEANQPQHF
j_call: TRBJ1-1; v_call: TRBV12-3/TRBV12-4; cdr3_aa: CASSFAGKANTEAFF
j_call: TRBJ2-5; v_call: TRBV2; cdr3_aa: CASSEEAGQETQYF
j_call: TRBJ2-7; v_call: TRBV6-5; cdr3_aa: CASRVDSGSNYEQYF
j_call: TRBJ2-3; v_call: TRBV27; cdr3_aa: CASSWAGPDTQYF
j_call: TRBJ2-1; v_call: TRBV11-2; cdr3_aa: CASSLVGRNYDEQFF
j_call: TRBJ2-7; v_call: TRBV4-3; cdr3_aa: CASSQEVTYEQYF
j_call: TRBJ2-5; v_call: TRBV30; cdr3_aa: CAWSTGTGEETQYF
j_call: TRBJ2-7; v_call: TRBV30; cdr3_aa: CAWSVLGDEQYF
j_call: TRBJ1-1; v_call: TRBV7-9; cdr3_aa: CASSHLTDPNTEAFF
j_call: TRBJ1-1; v_call: TRBV4-2; cdr3_aa: CASSLGGQGSMNTEAFF
j_call: TRBJ1-1; v_call: TRBV6-5; cdr3_aa: CASSYLGTGGTEAFF
j_call: TRBJ1-4; v_call: TRBV7-6; cdr3_aa: CASSLVGTNEKLFF
j_call: TRBJ1-1; v_call: TRBV18; cdr3_aa: CASSPLGYTEAFF
j_call: TRBJ1-4; v_call: TRBV19; cdr3_aa: CASSIDRQVEEKLFF
j_call: TRBJ2-1; v_call: TRBV25-1; cdr3_aa: CASNYRDREDNEQFF
j_call: TRBJ2-7; v_call: TRBV29-1; cdr3_aa: CSALQGGYEQYF
j_call: TRBJ2-1; v_call: TRBV24-1; cdr3_aa: CATSDADEGKDEQFF
j_call: TRBJ2-5; v_call: TRBV20-1; cdr3_aa: CSANPLGGGETQYF
j_call: TRBJ1-2; v_call: TRBV12-5; cdr3_aa: CASVGDNNYGYTF
j_call: TRBJ2-3; v_call: TRBV19; cdr3_aa: CASESWDREGDTQYF
j_call: TRBJ1-5; v_call: TRBV24-1; cdr3_aa: CATSDNTGNQPQHF
j_call: TRBJ1-4; v_call: TRBV2; cdr3_aa: CASSPQTGLNEKLFF
j_call: TRBJ2-7; v_call: TRBV7-6; cdr3_aa: CAGSPGLASTYEQYF
j_call: TRBJ2-1; v_call: TRBV15; cdr3_aa: CATSEVRQGEQFF
j_call: TRBJ1-4; v_call: TRBV28; cdr3_aa: CASRDRGRGNEKLFF
j_call: TRBJ2-5; v_call: TRBV27; cdr3_aa: CASSLIYGETQYF
j_call: TRBJ2-7; v_call: TRBV30; cdr3_aa: CAWKWGYEQYF
j_call: TRBJ2-7; v_call: TRBV5-1; cdr3_aa: CASSLDPLRGGDEQQYF
j_call: TRBJ1-6; v_call: TRBV7-6; cdr3_aa: CASSPTEYNSPLHF
j_call: TRBJ2-2; v_call: TRBV12-3/TRBV12-4; cdr3_aa: CASRARTGELFF
j_call: TRBJ2-3; v_call: TRBV6-2/TRBV6-3; cdr3_aa: CASSYTDLTDTQYF
j_call: TRBJ2-3; v_call: TRBV11-1; cdr3_aa: CASSLLAEATDTQYF
j_call: TRBJ2-5; v_call: TRBV5-1; cdr3_aa: CASSLTLAGVGETQYF
j_call: TRBJ2-5; v_call: TRBV25-1; cdr3_aa: CASSDSSFRTQYF
j_call: TRBJ2-3; v_call: TRBV7-2; cdr3_aa: CASGLDAGSTDTQYF
j_call: TRBJ2-3; v_call: TRBV6-4; cdr3_aa: CASRQSTYQGALADTQYF
j_call: TRBJ2-5; v_call: TRBV12-3/TRBV12-4; cdr3_aa: CASKGNQETQYF
j_call: TRBJ2-7; v_call: TRBV9; cdr3_aa: CASSVGKRGEQYF
j_call: TRBJ2-7; v_call: TRBV29-1; cdr3_aa: CSAWSLGTSRHYEQYF
j_call: TRBJ2-1; v_call: TRBV4-1; cdr3_aa: CASSPELAGMNNEQFF
j_call: TRBJ1-1; v_call: TRBV4-2; cdr3_aa: CASSQDLGLDTEAFF